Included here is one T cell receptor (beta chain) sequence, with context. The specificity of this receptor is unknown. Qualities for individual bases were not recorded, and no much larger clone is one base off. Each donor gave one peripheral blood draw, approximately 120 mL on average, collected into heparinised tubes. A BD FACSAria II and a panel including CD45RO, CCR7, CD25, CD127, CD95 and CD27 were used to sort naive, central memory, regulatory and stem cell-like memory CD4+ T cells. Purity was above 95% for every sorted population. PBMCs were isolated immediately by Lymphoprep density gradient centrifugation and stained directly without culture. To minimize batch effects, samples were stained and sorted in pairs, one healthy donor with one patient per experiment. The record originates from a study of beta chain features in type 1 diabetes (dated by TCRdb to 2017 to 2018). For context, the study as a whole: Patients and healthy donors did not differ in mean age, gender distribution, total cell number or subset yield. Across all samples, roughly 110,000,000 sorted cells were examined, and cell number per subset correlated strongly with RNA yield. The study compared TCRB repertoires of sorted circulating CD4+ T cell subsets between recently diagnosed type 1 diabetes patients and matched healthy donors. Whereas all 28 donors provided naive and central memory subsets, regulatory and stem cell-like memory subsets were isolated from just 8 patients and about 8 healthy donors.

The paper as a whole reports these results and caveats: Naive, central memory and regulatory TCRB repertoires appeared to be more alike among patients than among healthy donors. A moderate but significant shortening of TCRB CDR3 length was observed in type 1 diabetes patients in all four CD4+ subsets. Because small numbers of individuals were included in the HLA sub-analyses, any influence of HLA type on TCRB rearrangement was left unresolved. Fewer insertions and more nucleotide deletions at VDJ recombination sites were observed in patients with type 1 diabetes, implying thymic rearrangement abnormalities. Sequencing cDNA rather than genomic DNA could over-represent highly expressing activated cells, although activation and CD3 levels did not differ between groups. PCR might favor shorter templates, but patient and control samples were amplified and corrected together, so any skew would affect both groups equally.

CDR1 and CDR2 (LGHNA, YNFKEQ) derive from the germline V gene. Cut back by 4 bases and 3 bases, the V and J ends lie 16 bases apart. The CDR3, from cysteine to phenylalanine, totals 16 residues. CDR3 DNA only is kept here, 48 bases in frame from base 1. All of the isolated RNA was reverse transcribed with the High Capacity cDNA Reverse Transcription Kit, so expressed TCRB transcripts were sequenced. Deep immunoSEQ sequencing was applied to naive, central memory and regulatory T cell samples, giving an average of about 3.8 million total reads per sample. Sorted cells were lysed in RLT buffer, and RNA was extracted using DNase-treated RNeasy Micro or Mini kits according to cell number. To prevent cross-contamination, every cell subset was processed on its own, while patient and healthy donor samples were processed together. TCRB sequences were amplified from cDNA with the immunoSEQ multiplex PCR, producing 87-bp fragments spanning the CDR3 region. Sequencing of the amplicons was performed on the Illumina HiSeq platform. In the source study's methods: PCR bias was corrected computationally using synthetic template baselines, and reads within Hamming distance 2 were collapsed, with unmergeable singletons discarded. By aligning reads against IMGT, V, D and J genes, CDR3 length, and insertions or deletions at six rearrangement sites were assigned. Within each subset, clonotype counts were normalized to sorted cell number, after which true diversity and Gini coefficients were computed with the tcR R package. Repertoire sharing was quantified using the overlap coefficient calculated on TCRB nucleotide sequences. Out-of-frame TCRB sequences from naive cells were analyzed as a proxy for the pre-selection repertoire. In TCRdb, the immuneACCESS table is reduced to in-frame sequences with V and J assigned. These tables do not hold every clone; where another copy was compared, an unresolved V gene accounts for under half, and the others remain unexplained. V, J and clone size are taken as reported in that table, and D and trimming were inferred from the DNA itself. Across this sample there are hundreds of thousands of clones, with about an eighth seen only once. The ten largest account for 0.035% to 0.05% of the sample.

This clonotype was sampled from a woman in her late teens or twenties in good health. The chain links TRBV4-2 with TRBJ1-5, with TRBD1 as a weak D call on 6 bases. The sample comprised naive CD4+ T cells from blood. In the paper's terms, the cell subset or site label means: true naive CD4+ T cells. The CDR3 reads CASSPQQGSNNQPQHF. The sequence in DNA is TGTGCCAGCAGCCCTCAACAGGGCTCGAACAATCAGCCCCAGCATTTT.